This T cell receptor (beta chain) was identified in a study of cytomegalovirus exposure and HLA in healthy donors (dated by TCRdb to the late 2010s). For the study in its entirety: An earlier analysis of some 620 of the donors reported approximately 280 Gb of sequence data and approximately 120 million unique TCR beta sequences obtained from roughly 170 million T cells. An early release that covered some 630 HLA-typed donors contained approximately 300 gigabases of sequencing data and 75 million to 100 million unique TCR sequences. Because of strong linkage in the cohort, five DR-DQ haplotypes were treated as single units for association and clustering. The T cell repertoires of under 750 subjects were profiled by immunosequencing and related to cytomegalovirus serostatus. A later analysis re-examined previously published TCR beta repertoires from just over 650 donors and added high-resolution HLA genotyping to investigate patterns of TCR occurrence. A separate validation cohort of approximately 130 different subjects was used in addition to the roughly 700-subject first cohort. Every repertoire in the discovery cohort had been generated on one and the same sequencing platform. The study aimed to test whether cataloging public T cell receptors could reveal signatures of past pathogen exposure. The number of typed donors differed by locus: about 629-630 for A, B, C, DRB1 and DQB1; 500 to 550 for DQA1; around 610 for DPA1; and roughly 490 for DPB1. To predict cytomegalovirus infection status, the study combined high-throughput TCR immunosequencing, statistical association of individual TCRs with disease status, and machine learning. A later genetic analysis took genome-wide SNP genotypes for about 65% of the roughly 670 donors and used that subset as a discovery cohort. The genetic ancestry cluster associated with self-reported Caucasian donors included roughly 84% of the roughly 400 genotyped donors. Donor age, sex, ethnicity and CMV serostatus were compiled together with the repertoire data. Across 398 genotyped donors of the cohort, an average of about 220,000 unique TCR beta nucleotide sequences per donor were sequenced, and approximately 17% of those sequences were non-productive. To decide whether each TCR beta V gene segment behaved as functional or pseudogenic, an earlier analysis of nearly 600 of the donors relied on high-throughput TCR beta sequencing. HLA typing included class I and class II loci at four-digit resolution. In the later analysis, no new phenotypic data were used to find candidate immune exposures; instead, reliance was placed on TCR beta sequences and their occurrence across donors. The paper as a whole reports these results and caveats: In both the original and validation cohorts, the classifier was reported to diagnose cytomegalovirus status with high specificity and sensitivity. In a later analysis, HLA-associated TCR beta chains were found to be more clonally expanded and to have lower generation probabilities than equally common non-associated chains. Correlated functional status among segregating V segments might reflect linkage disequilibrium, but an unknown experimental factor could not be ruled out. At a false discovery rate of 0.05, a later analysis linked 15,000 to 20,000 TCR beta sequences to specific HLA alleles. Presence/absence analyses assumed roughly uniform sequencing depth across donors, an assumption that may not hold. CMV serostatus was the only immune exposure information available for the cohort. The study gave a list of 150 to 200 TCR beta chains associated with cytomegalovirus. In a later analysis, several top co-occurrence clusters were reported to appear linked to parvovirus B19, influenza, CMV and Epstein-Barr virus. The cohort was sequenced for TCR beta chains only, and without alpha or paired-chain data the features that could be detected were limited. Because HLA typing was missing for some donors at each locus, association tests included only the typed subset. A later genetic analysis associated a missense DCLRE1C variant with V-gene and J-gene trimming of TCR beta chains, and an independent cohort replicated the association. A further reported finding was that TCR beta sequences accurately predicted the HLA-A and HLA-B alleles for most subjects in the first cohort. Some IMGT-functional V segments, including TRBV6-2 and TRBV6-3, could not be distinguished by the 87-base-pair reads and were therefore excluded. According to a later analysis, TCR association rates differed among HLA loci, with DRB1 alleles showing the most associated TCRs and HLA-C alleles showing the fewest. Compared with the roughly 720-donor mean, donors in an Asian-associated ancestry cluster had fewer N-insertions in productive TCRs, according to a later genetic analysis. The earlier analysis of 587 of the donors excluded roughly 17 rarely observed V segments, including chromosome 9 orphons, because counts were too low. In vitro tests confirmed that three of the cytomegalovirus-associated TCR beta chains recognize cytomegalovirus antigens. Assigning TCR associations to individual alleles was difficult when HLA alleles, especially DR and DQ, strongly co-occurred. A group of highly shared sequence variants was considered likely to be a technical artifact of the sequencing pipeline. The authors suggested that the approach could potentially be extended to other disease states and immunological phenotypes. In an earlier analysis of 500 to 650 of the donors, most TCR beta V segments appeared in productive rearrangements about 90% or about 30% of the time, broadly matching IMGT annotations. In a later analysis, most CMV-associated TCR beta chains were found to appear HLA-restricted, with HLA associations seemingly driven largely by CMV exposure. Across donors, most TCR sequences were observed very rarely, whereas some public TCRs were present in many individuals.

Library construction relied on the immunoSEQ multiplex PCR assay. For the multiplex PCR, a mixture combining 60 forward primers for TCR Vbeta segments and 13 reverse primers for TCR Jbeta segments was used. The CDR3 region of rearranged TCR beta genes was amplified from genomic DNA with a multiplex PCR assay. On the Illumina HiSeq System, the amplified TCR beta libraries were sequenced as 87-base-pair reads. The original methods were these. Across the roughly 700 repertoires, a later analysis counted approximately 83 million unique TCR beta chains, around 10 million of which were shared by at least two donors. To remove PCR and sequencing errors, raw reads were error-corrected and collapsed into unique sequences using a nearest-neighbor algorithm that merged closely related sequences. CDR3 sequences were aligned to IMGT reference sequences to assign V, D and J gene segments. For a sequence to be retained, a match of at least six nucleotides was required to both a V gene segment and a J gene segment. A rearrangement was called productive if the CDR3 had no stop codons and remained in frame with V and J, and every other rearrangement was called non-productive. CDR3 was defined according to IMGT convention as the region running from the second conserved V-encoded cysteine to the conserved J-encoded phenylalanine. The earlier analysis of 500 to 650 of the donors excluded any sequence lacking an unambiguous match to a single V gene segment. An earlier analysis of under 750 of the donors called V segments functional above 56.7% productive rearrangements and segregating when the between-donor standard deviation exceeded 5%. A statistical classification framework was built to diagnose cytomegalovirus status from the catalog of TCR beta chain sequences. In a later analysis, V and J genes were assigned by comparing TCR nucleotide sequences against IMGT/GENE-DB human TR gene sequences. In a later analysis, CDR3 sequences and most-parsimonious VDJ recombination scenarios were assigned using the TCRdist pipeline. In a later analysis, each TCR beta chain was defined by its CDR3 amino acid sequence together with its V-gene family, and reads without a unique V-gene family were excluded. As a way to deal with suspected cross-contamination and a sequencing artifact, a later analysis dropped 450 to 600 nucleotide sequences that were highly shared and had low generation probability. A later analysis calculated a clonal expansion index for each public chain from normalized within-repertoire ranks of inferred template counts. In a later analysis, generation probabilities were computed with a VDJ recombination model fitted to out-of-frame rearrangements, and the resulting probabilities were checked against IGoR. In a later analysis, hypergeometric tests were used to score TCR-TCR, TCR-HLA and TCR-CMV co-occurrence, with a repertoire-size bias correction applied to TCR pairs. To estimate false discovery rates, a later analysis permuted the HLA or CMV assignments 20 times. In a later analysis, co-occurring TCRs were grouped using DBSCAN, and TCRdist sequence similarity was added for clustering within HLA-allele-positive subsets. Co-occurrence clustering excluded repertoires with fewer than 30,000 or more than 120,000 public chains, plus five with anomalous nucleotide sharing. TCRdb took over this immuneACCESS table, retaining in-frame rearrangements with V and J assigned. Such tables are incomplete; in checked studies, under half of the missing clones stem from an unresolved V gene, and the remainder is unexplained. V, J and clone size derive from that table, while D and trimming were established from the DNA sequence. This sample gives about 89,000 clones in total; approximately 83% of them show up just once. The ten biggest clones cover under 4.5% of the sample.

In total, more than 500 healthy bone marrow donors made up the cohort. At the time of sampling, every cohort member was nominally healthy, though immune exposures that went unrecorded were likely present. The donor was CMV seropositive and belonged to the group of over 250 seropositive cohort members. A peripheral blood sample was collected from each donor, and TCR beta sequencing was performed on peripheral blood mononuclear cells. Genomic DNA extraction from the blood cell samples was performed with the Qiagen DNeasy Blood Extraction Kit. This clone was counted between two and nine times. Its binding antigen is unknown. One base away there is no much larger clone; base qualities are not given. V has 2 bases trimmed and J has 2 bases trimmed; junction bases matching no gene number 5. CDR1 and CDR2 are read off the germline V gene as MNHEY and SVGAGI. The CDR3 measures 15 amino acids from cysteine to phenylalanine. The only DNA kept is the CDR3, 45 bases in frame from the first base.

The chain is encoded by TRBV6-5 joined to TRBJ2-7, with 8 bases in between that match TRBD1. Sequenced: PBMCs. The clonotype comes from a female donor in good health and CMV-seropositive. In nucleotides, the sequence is TGTGCCAGCAGTTACAGGACAGGGACAACCTACGAGCAGTACTTC. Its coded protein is CASSYRTGTTYEQYF.